This TCR beta chain was captured by sequencing in a study of monozygotic twins with inflammatory bowel disease. TCRalpha along with TCRbeta cDNA was subjected to two nested PCRs lasting approximately 17 and 9 cycles. TCRdb reprocessed the 5' RACE reads, keeping one entry per CDR3 protein, no DNA. The repertoire table contains a few hundred thousand distinct CDR3 sequences. General study results and limits: Sharing of clonotypes with others was lower in IBD patients than in healthy twins, and this was especially so with disease activity. Part of the variability in patient repertoires may have come from differing immunosuppressive treatments.

Germline values: CDR1 DFQATT, CDR2 SNEGSKA (reference sequence). The CDR3 sequence is 14 residues long. As for this clonotype: As yet, its antigen is unknown.

Sequences were obtained from blood. This receptor was taken from a human donor with ulcerative colitis or Crohn's disease, or a healthy co-twin of an affected twin (not recorded which). The rearrangement joins TRBV20-1 to TRBJ1-5. This chain's CDR3 is CSASKAYSNQPQHF.